One sample yielded the 17 T cell receptor beta chains listed below, sequenced in a study of T cells in Graves' hyperthyroidism and ophthalmopathy. Researchers amplified the TCR beta CDR3 regions from RNA transcripts. Carried out on the TCR CDR3, a first-round RT-PCR used the HTBI primer set. Using its own MiXCR run on the multiplex PCR reads, TCRdb lists one record per CDR3 protein. The data contain around 340,000 distinct CDR3 sequences, 15% to 20% of them seen just once; the ten biggest clones take up about 49%. Sample: blood. The receptors shown here come from a woman between 45 and 65 years old with Graves' hyperthyroidism.

The table lists this clonotype with many counts. The rearrangement links TRBV6-1 to TRBJ2-1; 11 bases line up with TRBD2. Germline CDR1 reads MNHNS; CDR2 reads SASEGT. V lost 7 bases to trimming and J lost 5 bases; unmatched junction nucleotides: 7. This CDR3 is built from 15 residues. CDR3 sequence reads: CASTASGRSHNEQFF. CDR3 DNA: TGTGCCAGCACAGCTAGCGGGAGGTCCCACAATGAGCAGTTCTTC.

This clonotype was found a few times. The V call is TRBV20-1, the J call TRBJ2-3; unclear D gene. The CDR3 runs 14 residues. Trimming stripped 1 base from V and 5 bases from J, with 13 bases between. Germline V lookup: CDR1 DFQATT, CDR2 SNEGSKA (reference sequence). The CDR3, as DNA: TGCAGTGCTAGAGGTCGACCCCCCGGAGATACGCAGTATTTT. Protein: CSARGRPPGDTQYF.

The gene calls are TRBV2 and TRBJ1-6; D gene uncertain. The germline gives CDR1 SNHLY, CDR2 FYNNEI. CDR3 length: 13 residues. Trimming removed 6 bases at V and 0 bases at J, with 3 bases between. The CDR3 nucleotides are TGTGCCAGCAGGGACTCCTATAATTCACCCCTCCACTTT. It encodes CASRDSYNSPLHF.

This chain links TRBV20-1 with TRBJ2-5; 7 bases are shared with TRBD2. The germline gives CDR1 DFQATT, CDR2 SNEGSKA (reference sequence). This CDR3 is 16 amino acids long. The ends lost 3 bases at V and 0 bases at J; junction bases unmatched: 10. In DNA, the CDR3 is TGCAGTGCTAGCGCTGACCGGCTAGCGGACCAAGAGACCCAGTACTTC. Translated: CSASADRLADQETQYF.

This clonotype was counted at least ten times. The chain employs TRBV6-1 and TRBJ2-7; D not resolved. Germline values: CDR1 MNHNS, CDR2 SASEGT. Trimming shortened V by 3 bases and J by 2 bases, and 8 bases separated the two germline ends. The CDR3 consists of 13 residues. CDR3 in DNA: TGTGCCAGCAGTGATGGCACCACCTACGAGCAGTACGTC. Its translation is CASSDGTTYEQYV.

About this clonotype itself: At one of its ends the junction is not consistent with the germline gene, which may arise from a read error. The chain recombines TRBV6-2 or TRBV6-3 with TRBJ1-5; maybe TRBD1 (5 bases). CDR1 is MNHEY and CDR2 is SVGEGT in the germline V gene. This CDR3 has 12 amino acids. Here the CDR3 reads CASRVGNQPQHF. The CDR3 DNA is TGCGCCAGCAGGGTGGGGAATCAGCCCCAGCATTTT.

The table lists this clonotype with a few counts. This chain connects TRBV4-1 to TRBJ1-5; D remains ambiguous. Germline CDR1 MGHRA, CDR2 YSYEKL. CDR3 size: 13 residues. Trimming pared 5 bases from V and 3 bases from J, leaving 8 bases between. The CDR3 DNA is TGCGCCAGCAGCACGGACGTCAATCAGCCCCAGCATTTT. As protein: CASSTDVNQPQHF.

V is TRBV20-1 and J is TRBJ1-4; D unclear. The CDR3 covers 15 residues. V was trimmed by 0 bases and J by 10 bases, leaving 18 bases between them. CDR1 is DFQATT and CDR2 is SNEGSKA in the germline V gene (reference sequence). Here the CDR3 DNA reads TGCAGTGCTAGAGATACGGACCGCAAACGGGGAAAACTGTTTTTT. Its translation is CSARDTDRKRGKLFF.

This clonotype was detected only a few times. The chain combines TRBV20-1 with TRBJ2-1; possible D gene TRBD2, 6 bases. V was shortened by 6 bases and J by 10 bases, with 22 bases between the two germline ends. The length of the CDR3 is 14 residues. Germline V CDR1 and CDR2: DFQATT, SNEGSKA (reference sequence). CDR3 amino acids: CSARPRGSPREQFF. CDR3 coding DNA: TGCAGTGCCAGGCCCCGGGGGTCCCCCCGGGAGCAGTTCTTC.

This clonotype was detected ten times or more. This rearrangement joins TRBV11-2 to TRBJ2-3, with D perhaps matching TRBD1 or TRBD2 (5 bases each). Per germline, CDR1 SGHAT and CDR2 FQNNGV. Between the trimmed V and J ends, which lost 3 bases and 5 bases, there was a span of 12 bases. CDR3 size: 14 residues. CDR3 nucleotide sequence: TGTGCCAGCAGCTTCGGTCCGGGACGAGATACGCAGTATTTT. Amino acid sequence: CASSFGPGRDTQYF.

This clonotype turned up a few times. J is TRBJ2-1 and V is TRBV14; no clear D. Trimming removed 5 bases from V and 2 bases from J, with 10 bases in between. CDR3 size: 14 residues. Germline values: CDR1 SGHDN, CDR2 FVKESK. In DNA, the CDR3 is TGTGCCAGCAGCTCGACACCCGCCTACAATGAGCAGTTCTTC. Amino acids: CASSSTPAYNEQFF.

The chain uses TRBV7-9 and TRBJ2-7; no reliable D call. Germline V CDR1 and CDR2: SEHNR, FQNEAQ (reference sequence). This CDR3 has 12 amino acids. CDR3 bases: TGTGCCATCAGCTTTAGGGTCGACGAGCAGTACGTC. Encoded protein: CAISFRVDEQYV.

This clonotype was detected ten times or more. The chain employs TRBV10-1 and TRBJ1-1; possibly TRBD1 for D (5 bases). Trimming shortened V by 4 bases and J by 1 base, and 16 bases separated the two germline ends. The CDR3 sequence is 16 residues long. CDR1 is WNHNN and CDR2 is SYGVQD in the germline V gene (reference sequence). CDR3 nucleotides: TGCGCCAGCAGTGCCGGGACTCCAAATGCGAACACTGAAGCTTTCTTT. Protein: CASSAGTPNANTEAFF.

The table lists this clonotype with many counts. The chain has TRBV30 and TRBJ2-4; D tentatively reads TRBD1 or TRBD2 (6 bases each). Trimming stripped 7 bases from V and 6 bases from J, with 19 bases between. CDR3 length: 14 amino acids. Germline CDR1 is GTSNPN and CDR2 is SVGIG (reference sequence). CDR3: CALHKGGQGNIQYF. Written as DNA, the CDR3 is TGTGCCTTACACAAGGGGGGCCAGGGAAACATTCAGTACTTC.

The V gene is TRBV10-3, the J gene TRBJ1-2, with 10 bases identical to TRBD1. The CDR3 spans 17 residues. CDR1 is ENHRY, CDR2 SYGVKD, per germline. The V gene end was trimmed by 4 bases and the J gene end by 3 bases; junction bases not matched to a gene: 11. Here the CDR3 reads CAISAPGQGKADYGYTF. The CDR3 bases are TGTGCCATCAGTGCGCCGGGACAGGGGAAGGCGGACTATGGCTACACCTTC.

At least ten counts were recorded for this clonotype. The gene calls are TRBV18 and TRBJ2-6, with unresolved D. V was pared by 2 bases and J by 0 bases, with 11 bases between. Per the germline V gene, CDR1 is KGHSH and CDR2 is LQKENI. This CDR3 is built from 17 residues. The CDR3 loop reads CASSPNPSGSGANVLTF. The CDR3 DNA sequence: TGTGCCAGCTCACCAAACCCCTCAGGCTCTGGGGCCAACGTCCTGACTTTC. Based on the CDR3 plus reference TRBV18 and TRBJ2-6, the full variable domain is NAGVMQNPRHLVRRRGQEARLRCSPMKGHSHVYWYRQLPEEGLKFMVYLQKENIIDESGMPKERFSAEFPKEGPSILRIQQVVRGDSAAYFCASSPNPSGSGANVLTFGAGSRLTVL.

The J gene is TRBJ2-7, the V gene TRBV10-1, with a possible D match to TRBD1 (5 bases). Germline loops: CDR1 WNHNN, CDR2 SYGVQD (reference sequence). The CDR3 is 15 amino acids. The V gene lost 0 bases and the J gene lost 3 bases, with 12 bases spanning the gap. For the CDR3, the DNA is TGCGCCAGCAGTGAGTCGGCGGCAGGGATCTACGAGCAGTACTTC. Protein sequence: CASSESAAGIYEQYF.